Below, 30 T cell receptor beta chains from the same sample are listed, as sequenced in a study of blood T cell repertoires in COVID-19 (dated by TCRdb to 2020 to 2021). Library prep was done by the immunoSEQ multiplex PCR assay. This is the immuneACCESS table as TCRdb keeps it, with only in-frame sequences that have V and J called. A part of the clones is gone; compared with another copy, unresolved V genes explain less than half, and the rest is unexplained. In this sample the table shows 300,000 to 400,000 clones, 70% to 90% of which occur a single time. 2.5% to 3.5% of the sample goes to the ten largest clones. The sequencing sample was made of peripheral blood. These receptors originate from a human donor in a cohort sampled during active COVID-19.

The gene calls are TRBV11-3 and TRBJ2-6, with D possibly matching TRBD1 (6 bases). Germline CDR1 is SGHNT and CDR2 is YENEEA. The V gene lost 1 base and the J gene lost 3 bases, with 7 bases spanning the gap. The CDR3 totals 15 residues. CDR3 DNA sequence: TGTGCCAGCAGCTTAGGGGGGCTTGGGGCCAACGTCCTGACTTTC. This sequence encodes CASSLGGLGANVLTF. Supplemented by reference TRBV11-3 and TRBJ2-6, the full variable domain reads EAGVVQSPRYKIIEKKQPVAFWCNPISGHNTLYWYLQNLGQGPELLIRYENEEAVDDSQLPKDRFSAERLKGVDSTLKIQPAELGDSAVYLCASSLGGLGANVLTFGAGSRLTVL.

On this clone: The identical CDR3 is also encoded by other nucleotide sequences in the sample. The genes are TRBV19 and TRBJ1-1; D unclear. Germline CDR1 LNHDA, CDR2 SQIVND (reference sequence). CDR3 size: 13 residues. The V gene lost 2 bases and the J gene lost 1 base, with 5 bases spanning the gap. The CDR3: CASSISRNTEAFF. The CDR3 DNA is TGTGCCAGTAGTATATCGAGGAACACTGAAGCTTTCTTT.

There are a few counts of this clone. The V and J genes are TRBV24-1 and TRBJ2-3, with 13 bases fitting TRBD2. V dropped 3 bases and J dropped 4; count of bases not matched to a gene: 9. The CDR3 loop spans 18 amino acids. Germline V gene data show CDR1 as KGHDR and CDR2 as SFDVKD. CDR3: CATSDLGTSGDPSDTQYF. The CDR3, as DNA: TGTGCCACCAGTGATCTAGGGACTAGCGGGGACCCGTCAGATACGCAGTATTTT.

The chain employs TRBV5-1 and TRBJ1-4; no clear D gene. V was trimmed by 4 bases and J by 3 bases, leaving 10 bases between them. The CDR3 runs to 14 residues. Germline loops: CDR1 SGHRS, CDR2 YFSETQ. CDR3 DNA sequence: TGCGCCAGCAGCCACCGGGAGGCTAATGAAAAACTGTTTTTT. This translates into CASSHREANEKLFF.

The DNA for the CDR3 is TGCAGCGTTGAAGGCGATGGCTACACCTTC. Encoded protein: CSVEGDGYTF. The V call is TRBV29-1, the J call TRBJ1-2; the D is unclear. The CDR3 has 10 residues. Trimming shortened V by 1 base and J by 6 bases, and 3 bases separated the two germline ends. CDR1 SQVTM and CDR2 ANQGSEA come from the germline V gene. The full variable domain, in which reference TRBV29-1 and TRBJ1-2 provide the parts outside the CDR3, is SAVISQKPSRDICQRGTSLTIQCQVDSQVTMMFWYRQQPGQSLTLIATANQGSEATYESGFVIDKFPISRPNLTFSTLTVSNMSPEDSSIYLCSVEGDGYTFGSGTRLTVV.

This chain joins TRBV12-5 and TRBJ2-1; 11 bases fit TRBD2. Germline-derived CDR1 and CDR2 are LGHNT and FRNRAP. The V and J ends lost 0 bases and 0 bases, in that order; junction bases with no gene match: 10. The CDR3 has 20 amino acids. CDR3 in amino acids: CASGLVLGTSGFSSYNEQFF. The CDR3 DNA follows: TGTGCTAGTGGTTTGGTACTGGGGACTAGCGGATTTAGCTCCTACAATGAGCAGTTCTTC.

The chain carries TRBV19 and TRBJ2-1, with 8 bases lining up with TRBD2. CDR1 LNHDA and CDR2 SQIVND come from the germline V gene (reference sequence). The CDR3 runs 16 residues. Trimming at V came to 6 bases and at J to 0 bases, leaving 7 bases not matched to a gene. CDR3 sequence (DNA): TGTGCCAGTAGGTCTAGCGGGTTTAGCTCCTACAATGAGCAGTTCTTC. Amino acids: CASRSSGFSSYNEQFF. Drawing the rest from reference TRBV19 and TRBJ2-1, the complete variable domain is DGGITQSPKYLFRKEGQNVTLSCEQNLNHDAMYWYRQDPGQGLRLIYYSQIVNDFQKGDIAEGYSVSREKKESFPLTVTSAQKNPTAFYLCASRSSGFSSYNEQFFGPGTRLTVL.

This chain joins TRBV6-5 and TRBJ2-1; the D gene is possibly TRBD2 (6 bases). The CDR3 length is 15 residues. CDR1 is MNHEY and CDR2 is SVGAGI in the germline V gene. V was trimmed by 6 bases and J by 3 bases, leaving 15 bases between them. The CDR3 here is CASSPGLVRYNEQFF. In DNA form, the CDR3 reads TGTGCCAGCAGCCCGGGACTGGTACGCTACAATGAGCAGTTCTTC.

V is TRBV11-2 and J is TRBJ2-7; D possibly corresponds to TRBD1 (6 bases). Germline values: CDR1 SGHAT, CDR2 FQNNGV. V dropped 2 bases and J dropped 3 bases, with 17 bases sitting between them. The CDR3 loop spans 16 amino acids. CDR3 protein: CASSLPTLQGRYEQYF. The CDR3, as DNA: TGTGCCAGCAGCTTACCCACCCTACAGGGCCGCTACGAGCAGTACTTC.

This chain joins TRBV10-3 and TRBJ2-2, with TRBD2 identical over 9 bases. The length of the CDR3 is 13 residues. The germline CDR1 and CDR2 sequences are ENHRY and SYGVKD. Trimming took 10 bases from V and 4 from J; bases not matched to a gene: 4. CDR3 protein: CANRGGGTGELFF. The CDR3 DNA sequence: TGTGCCAACCGCGGGGGGGGCACCGGGGAGCTGTTTTTT.

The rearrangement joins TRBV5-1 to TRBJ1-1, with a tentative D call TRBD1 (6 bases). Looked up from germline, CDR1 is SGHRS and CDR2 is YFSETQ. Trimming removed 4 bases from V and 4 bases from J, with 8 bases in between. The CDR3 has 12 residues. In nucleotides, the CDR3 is TGCGCCAGCAGCCCACAGGGCACTGAAGCTTTCTTT. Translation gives CASSPQGTEAFF. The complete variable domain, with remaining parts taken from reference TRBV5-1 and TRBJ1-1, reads KAGVTQTPRYLIKTRGQQVTLSCSPISGHRSVSWYQQTPGQGLQFLFEYFSETQRNKGNFPGRFSGRQFSNSRSEMNVSTLELGDSALYLCASSPQGTEAFFGQGTRLTVV.

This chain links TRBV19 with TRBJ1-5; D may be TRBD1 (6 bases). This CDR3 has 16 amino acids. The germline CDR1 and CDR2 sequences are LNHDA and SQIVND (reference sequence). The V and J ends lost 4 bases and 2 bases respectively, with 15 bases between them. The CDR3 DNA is TGTGCCAGTAGTAACAGGGTACAGAGGGGCAATCAGCCCCAGCATTTT. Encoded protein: CASSNRVQRGNQPQHF.

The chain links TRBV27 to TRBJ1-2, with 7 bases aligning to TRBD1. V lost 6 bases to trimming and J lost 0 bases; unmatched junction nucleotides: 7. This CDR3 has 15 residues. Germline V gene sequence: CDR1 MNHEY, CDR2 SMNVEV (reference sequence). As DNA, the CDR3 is TGTGCCAGCAGGGTGGCAGGGGGAACTAACTATGGCTACACCTTC. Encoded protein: CASRVAGGTNYGYTF.

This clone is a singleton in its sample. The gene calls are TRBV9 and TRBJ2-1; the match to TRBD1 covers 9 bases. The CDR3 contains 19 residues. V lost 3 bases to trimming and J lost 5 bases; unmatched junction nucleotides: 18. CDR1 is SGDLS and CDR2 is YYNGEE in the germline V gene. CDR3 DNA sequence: TGTGCCAGCAGCGGCGGGACAGGGCACCGCGGTGGGCCGAACAATGAGCAGTTCTTC. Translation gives CASSGGTGHRGGPNNEQFF. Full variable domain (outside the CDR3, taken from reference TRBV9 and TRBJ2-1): DSGVTQTPKHLITATGQRVTLRCSPRSGDLSVYWYQQSLDQGLQFLIQYYNGEERAKGNILERFSAQQFPDLHSELNLSSLELGDSALYFCASSGGTGHRGGPNNEQFFGPGTRLTVL.

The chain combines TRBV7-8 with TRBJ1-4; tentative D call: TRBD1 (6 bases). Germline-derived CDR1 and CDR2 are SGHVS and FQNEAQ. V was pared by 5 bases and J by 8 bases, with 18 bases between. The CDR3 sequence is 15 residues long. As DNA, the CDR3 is TGTGCCAGCAGCCCGGGGGGCAGGGCGGGCGAAAAACTGTTTTTT. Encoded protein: CASSPGGRAGEKLFF.

CDR3 DNA sequence: TGCAGCGTAGACCCGACAGGGGAGGGAGATACGCAGTATTTT. This codes for CSVDPTGEGDTQYF. V usage is TRBV29-1 and J usage is TRBJ2-3; TRBD1 is a possible D gene (8 bases). CDR1 and CDR2 from the germline V gene are SQVTM and ANQGSEA. The V and J ends lost 6 bases and 5 bases respectively, with 18 bases between them. This CDR3 has 14 residues.

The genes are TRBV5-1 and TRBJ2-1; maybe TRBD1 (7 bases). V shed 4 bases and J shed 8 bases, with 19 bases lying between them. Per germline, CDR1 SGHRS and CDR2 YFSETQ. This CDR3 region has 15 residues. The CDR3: CASSTRQGGGYEQFF. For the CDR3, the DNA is TGCGCCAGCAGCACCCGACAGGGCGGAGGGTATGAGCAGTTCTTC.

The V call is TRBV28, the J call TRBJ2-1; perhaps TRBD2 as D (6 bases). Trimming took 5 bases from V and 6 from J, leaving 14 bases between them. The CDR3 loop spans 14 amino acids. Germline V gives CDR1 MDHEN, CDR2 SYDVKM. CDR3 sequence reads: CASSPQWTTNEQFF. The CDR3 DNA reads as TGTGCCAGCAGTCCCCAATGGACTACCAATGAGCAGTTCTTC.

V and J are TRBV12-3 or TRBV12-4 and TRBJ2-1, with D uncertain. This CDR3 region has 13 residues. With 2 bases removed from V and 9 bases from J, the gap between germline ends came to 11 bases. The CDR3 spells CASSLLSGSEQFF. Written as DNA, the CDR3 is TGTGCCAGCAGTTTATTGTCGGGTAGTGAGCAGTTCTTC.

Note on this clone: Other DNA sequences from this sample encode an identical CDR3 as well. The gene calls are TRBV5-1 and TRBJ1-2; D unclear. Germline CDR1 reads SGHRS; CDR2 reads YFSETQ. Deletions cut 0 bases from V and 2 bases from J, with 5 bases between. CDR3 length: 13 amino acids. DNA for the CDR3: TGCGCCAGCAGCTTGGACAGAAACTATGGCTACACCTTC. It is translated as CASSLDRNYGYTF.

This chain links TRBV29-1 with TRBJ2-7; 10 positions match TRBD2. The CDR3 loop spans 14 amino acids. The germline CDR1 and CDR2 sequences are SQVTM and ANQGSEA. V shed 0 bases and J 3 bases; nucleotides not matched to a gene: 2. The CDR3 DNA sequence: TGCAGCGTTGAAGAGGCTAGCGGGAGCTACGAGCAGTACTTC. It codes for CSVEEASGSYEQYF.

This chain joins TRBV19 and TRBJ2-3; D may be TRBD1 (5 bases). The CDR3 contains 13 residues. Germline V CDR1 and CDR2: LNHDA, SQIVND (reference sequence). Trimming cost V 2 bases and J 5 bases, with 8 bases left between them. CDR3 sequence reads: CASSISQGDTQYF. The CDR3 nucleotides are TGTGCCAGTAGTATAAGCCAGGGAGATACGCAGTATTTT. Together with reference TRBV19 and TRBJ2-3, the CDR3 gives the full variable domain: DGGITQSPKYLFRKEGQNVTLSCEQNLNHDAMYWYRQDPGQGLRLIYYSQIVNDFQKGDIAEGYSVSREKKESFPLTVTSAQKNPTAFYLCASSISQGDTQYFGPGTRLTVL.

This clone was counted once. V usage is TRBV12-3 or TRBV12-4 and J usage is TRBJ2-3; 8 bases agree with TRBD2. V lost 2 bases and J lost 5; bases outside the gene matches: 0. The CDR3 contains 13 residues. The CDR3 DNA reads TGTGCCAGCAGTTTACTAGCGGGAGATACGCAGTATTTT. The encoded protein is CASSLLAGDTQYF.

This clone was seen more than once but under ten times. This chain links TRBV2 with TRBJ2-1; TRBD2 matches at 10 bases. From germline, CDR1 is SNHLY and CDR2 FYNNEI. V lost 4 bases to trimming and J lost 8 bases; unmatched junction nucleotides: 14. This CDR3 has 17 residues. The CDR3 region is CASSGRSQAGGHYEQFF. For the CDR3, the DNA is TGTGCCAGCAGTGGCCGCTCCCAAGCGGGGGGGCACTATGAGCAGTTCTTC.

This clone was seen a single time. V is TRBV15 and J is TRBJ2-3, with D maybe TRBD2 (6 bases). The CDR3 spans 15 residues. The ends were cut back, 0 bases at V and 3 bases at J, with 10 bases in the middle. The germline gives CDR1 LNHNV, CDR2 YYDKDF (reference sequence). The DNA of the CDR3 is TGTGCCACCAGCAGAGATCGGGGGTGGACAGATACGCAGTATTTT. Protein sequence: CATSRDRGWTDTQYF.

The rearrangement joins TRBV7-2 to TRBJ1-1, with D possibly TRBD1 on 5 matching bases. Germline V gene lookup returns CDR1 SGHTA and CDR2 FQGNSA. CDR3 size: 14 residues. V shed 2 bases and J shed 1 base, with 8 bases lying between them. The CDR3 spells CASSLSGENTEAFF. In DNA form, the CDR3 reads TGTGCCAGCAGCTTATCGGGGGAGAACACTGAAGCTTTCTTT.

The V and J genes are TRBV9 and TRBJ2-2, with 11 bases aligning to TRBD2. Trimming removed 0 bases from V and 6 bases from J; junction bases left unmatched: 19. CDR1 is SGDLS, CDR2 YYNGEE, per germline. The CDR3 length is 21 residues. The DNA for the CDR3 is TGTGCCAGCAGCGTAGTACCGGGGACTAGCGGTCGGAGCCTCCTCCCCGGGGAGCTGTTTTTT. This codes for CASSVVPGTSGRSLLPGELFF.

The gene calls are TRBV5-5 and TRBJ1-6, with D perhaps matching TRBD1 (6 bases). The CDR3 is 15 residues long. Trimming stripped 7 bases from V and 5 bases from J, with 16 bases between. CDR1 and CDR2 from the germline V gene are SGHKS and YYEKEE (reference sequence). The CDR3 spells CASRSQDRNNSPLHF. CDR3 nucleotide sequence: TGTGCCAGCCGTTCCCAGGACAGAAATAATTCACCCCTCCACTTT.

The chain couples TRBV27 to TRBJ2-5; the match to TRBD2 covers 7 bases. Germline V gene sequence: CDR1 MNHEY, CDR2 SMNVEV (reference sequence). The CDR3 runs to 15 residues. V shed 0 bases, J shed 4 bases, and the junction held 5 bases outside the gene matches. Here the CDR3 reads CASSLSSGGGETQYF. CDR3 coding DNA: TGTGCCAGCAGTTTATCATCTGGGGGGGGAGAGACCCAGTACTTC.

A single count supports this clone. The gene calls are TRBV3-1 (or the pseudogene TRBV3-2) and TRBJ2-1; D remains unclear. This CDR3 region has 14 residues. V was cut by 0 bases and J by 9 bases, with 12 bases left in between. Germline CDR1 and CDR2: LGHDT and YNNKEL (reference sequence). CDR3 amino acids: CASSQETTGSEQFF. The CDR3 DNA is TGTGCCAGCAGCCAAGAAACCACCGGTAGTGAGCAGTTCTTC.